Presented here are 18 T cell receptor beta chains from one specimen sequenced in a study of cytomegalovirus exposure and HLA in healthy donors (dated by TCRdb to 2016 to 2017). Library preparation used the immunoSEQ multiplex PCR assay. The multiplex PCR relied on a mix of 60 forward primers for TCR Vbeta segments and 13 reverse primers for TCR Jbeta segments. The immuneACCESS repertoire file appears here via TCRdb, limited to in-frame rearrangements. These files lack a portion of the clones; in checked studies, under half of the deficit traces to unresolved V genes, and the cause of the others is not known. For this sample the table gives 150,000 to 200,000 clones, of which approximately 86% were detected only once. The top ten hold 1.5% to 2% of the sample. The sequenced sample was PBMCs. The receptors originated from a young woman in good health and CMV-seronegative.

This chain connects TRBV7-2 to TRBJ2-7; 8 bases line up with TRBD1. Germline CDR1 is SGHTA and CDR2 is FQGNSA. J was trimmed by 0 bases and V by 5 bases; bases with no gene match: 6. CDR3 length: 15 amino acids. CDR3 bases: TGTGCCAGCAGCACCAACGGACAGGGCTCCTACGAGCAGTACTTC. Its protein product is CASSTNGQGSYEQYF.

In this sample, this clone turned up a few times. V and J are TRBV20-1 and TRBJ1-2; no reliable D call. This CDR3 has 11 amino acids. CDR1 and CDR2 (germline): DFQATT, SNEGSKA (reference sequence). V shed 2 bases and J shed 6 bases, with 7 bases lying between them. The CDR3 DNA sequence: TGCAGTGCTAGAACTAGGGATGGCTACACCTTC. Translated: CSARTRDGYTF.

The J gene is TRBJ2-2, the V gene TRBV19; D gene ambiguous. The CDR3 is made up of 13 amino acids. V dropped 1 base and J dropped 4 bases, with 4 bases sitting between them. CDR1 is LNHDA, CDR2 SQIVND, per germline (reference sequence). The CDR3 DNA reads TGTGCCAGTAGTATAGGAGTCACCGGGGAGCTGTTTTTT. This sequence encodes CASSIGVTGELFF.

This rearrangement joins TRBV6-1 to TRBJ2-2; maybe TRBD2 (6 bases). This CDR3 contains 14 residues. Between the trimmed V and J ends, which lost 8 bases and 7 bases, there was a span of 17 bases. Germline V gene data show CDR1 as MNHNS and CDR2 as SASEGT. The CDR3 reads CASASGGEDGELFF. DNA of the CDR3: TGTGCCAGCGCGTCAGGAGGGGAGGACGGGGAGCTGTTTTTT.

The chain recombines TRBV19 with TRBJ2-2; TRBD1 matches at 8 bases. J was trimmed by 4 bases and V by 9 bases; bases with no gene match: 4. Germline V gene sequence: CDR1 LNHDA, CDR2 SQIVND (reference sequence). This CDR3 comprises 13 residues. CDR3 DNA sequence: TGTGCCAGCAGGACAGGGATCACCGGGGAGCTGTTTTTT. It codes for CASRTGITGELFF.

This sequence joins TRBV30 and TRBJ2-6; no definite D call. V was shortened by 2 bases and J by 1 base, with 12 bases between the two germline ends. This CDR3 is built from 16 residues. Germline-derived CDR1 and CDR2 are GTSNPN and SVGIG (reference sequence). CDR3 residues: CAWSMGYTSGANVLTF. For the CDR3, the DNA is TGTGCCTGGAGTATGGGCTACACGTCTGGGGCCAACGTCCTGACTTTC. The full variable domain, its missing parts supplied by reference TRBV30 and TRBJ2-6, is SQTIHQWPATLVQPVGSPLSLECTVEGTSNPNLYWYRQAAGRGLQLLFYSVGIGQISSEVPQNLSASRPQDRQFILSSKKLLLSDSGFYLCAWSMGYTSGANVLTFGAGSRLTVL.

The rearrangement joins TRBV2 to TRBJ2-1; 7 nucleotides agree with TRBD2. Germline V lookup: CDR1 SNHLY, CDR2 FYNNEI. Trimming cost V 0 bases and J 6 bases; bases outside gene matches: 8. This CDR3 is 16 amino acids long. The CDR3 DNA sequence: TGTGCCAGCAGTGAAGCGAGCGGGGTATGGGGCAATGAGCAGTTCTTC. Amino acid sequence: CASSEASGVWGNEQFF.

The V call is TRBV6-4, the J call TRBJ2-5, with TRBD2 matching 13 bases. The CDR3 runs 15 residues. J lost 2 bases, V lost 3 bases, and 0 bases had no gene match. Germline CDR1 MRHNA, CDR2 SNTAGT. CDR3 residues: CASSETSGGQETQYF. In DNA form, the CDR3 reads TGTGCCAGCAGTGAGACTAGCGGGGGGCAAGAGACCCAGTACTTC.

This clone was counted a single time. The chain joins TRBV4-3 to TRBJ1-5, with 10 bases fitting TRBD1. This CDR3 is built from 15 residues. Unmatched junction bases numbered 4, after V lost 2 bases and J lost 6 bases. The germline CDR1 and CDR2 sequences are LGHNA and YSLEER. CDR3 DNA sequence: TGCGCCAGCAGCCAACGACAGGGGGCTTTTCAGCCCCAGCATTTT. This translates into CASSQRQGAFQPQHF.

This clone was counted once. V is TRBV5-4 and J is TRBJ2-7, with 9 positions matching TRBD1. CDR3 length: 15 amino acids. V shed 0 bases and J 2 bases; nucleotides not matched to a gene: 3. CDR1 and CDR2 from the germline V gene are SGHNT and YYREEE (reference sequence). The CDR3 nucleotides read TGTGCCAGCAGCTTGGTCGGGGACAGGGCCTACGAGCAGTACTTC. Residues: CASSLVGDRAYEQYF.

This clone was picked up one time. V and J are TRBV12-5 and TRBJ2-5, with 7 bases fitting TRBD2. Looked up from germline, CDR1 is LGHNT and CDR2 is FRNRAP. J was trimmed by 5 bases and V by 5 bases; bases with no gene match: 11. The CDR3 has 15 residues. CDR3 bases: TGTGCTAGTGGTCCCCCGGGGGGAGGTGGGGAGACCCAGTACTTC. Translating gives CASGPPGGGGETQYF.

The rearrangement links TRBV5-1 to TRBJ2-7, with TRBD1 identical over 7 bases. J lost 3 bases, V lost 3 bases, and 9 bases had no gene match. This CDR3 is built from 15 residues. Per the germline V gene, CDR1 is SGHRS and CDR2 is YFSETQ. CDR3 protein: CASSSPRTGYYEQYF. Written as DNA, the CDR3 is TGCGCCAGCAGCTCCCCGAGGACAGGCTACTACGAGCAGTACTTC.

This chain connects TRBV6-5 to TRBJ1-2; 8 bases map to TRBD1. V trimming: 6 bases; J trimming: 8 bases; junction bases outside the gene matches: 11. CDR3 size: 14 residues. Germline V gene lookup returns CDR1 MNHEY and CDR2 SVGAGI. CDR3 sequence: CASRQGQATEGYTF. CDR3 nucleotide sequence: TGTGCCAGCAGACAGGGACAGGCTACGGAAGGCTACACCTTC.

V gene TRBV5-1 combines with J gene TRBJ1-1; 7 bases are shared with TRBD1. The CDR3 is made up of 15 amino acids. The junction had 6 bases not matched to a gene; V was cut back by 4 bases and J by 0 bases. The germline CDR1 and CDR2 sequences are SGHRS and YFSETQ. The CDR3 is CASSKLQGMNTEAFF. The CDR3 DNA follows: TGCGCCAGCAGCAAACTACAGGGGATGAACACTGAAGCTTTCTTT.

The chain couples TRBV5-6 to TRBJ2-1; D perhaps matches TRBD1 (6 bases). The CDR3 is made up of 14 amino acids. From germline, CDR1 is SGHDT and CDR2 YYEEEE. V dropped 2 bases and J dropped 8 bases, with 14 bases sitting between them. As DNA, the CDR3 is TGTGCCAGCAGCTTCAACAGGGTCCAGGATGAGCAGTTCTTC. Its translation is CASSFNRVQDEQFF.

This chain uses TRBV2 with TRBJ2-5, with 10 bases that match TRBD2. The CDR3 extends over 16 amino acids. With 7 bases clipped from V and 5 bases from J, the junction kept 13 bases outside the gene matches. Germline loops: CDR1 SNHLY, CDR2 FYNNEI. CDR3: CASTNGLAGVGETQYF. CDR3 in DNA: TGTGCCAGCACCAACGGGCTAGCGGGAGTAGGGGAGACCCAGTACTTC.

The chain couples TRBV15 to TRBJ1-1; 7 nucleotides align to TRBD1. V lost 6 bases, J lost 0 bases, and 4 bases stayed unmatched. Germline V gene sequence: CDR1 LNHNV, CDR2 YYDKDF (reference sequence). CDR3 size: 14 residues. CDR3 loop: CATSTGTVNTEAFF. In DNA, the CDR3 is TGTGCCACCAGTACCGGGACAGTGAACACTGAAGCTTTCTTT.

This chain uses TRBV5-4 with TRBJ2-7; TRBD1 matches at 9 bases. The CDR3 spans 14 residues. The ends lost 3 bases at V and 2 bases at J; junction bases unmatched: 3. Germline CDR1 is SGHNT and CDR2 is YYREEE (reference sequence). The DNA of the CDR3 is TGTGCCAGCAGCTCTAGACAGGGGGCCTACGAGCAGTACTTC. It encodes CASSSRQGAYEQYF.